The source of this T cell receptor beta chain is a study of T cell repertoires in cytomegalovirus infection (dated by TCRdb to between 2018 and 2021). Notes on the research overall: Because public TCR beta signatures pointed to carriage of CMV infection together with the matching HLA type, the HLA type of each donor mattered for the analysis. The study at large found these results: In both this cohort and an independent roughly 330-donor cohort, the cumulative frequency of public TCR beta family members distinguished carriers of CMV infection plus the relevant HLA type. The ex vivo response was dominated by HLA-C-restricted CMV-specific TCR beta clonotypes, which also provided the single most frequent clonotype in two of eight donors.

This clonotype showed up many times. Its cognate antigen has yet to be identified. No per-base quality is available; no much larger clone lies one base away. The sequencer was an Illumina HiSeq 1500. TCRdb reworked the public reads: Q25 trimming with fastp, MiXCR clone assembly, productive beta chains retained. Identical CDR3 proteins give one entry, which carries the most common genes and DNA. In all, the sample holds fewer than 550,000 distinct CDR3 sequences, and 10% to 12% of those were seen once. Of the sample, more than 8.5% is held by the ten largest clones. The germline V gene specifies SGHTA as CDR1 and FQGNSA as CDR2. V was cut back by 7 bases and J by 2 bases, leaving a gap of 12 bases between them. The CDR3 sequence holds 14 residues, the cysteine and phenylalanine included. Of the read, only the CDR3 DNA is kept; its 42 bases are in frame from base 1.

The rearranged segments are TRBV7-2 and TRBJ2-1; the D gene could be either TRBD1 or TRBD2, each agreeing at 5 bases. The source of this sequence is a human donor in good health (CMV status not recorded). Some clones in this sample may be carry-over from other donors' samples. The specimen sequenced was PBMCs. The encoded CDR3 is CASKRGAAYNEQFF. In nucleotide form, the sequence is TGTGCCAGCAAAAGAGGGGCTGCCTACAATGAGCAGTTCTTC.